This T cell receptor beta chain was observed in a study of Ad26.COV2.S vaccination and SARS-CoV-2 variants. Specified treatment: some 19 received Ad26.COV2.S at low or high dose, single or two shots; 5 received placebo; per-sample allocation not given. Day 63 following the first vaccine or placebo injection was when the samples were taken. Germline-derived CDR1 and CDR2 are SGHNT and YENEEA. There are 13 residues in the CDR3. The V end lost 0 bases, the J end lost 2 bases, and 2 bases lay between the germline ends. Produced via immunoSEQ multiplex PCR; TCRdb's table is partial and in-frame only. This sample has about 350,000 clones, with around 84% found just once.

This receptor was obtained from a person between 18 and 60 years old who received the Ad26.COV2.S COVID-19 vaccine or a placebo. Sequencing used peripheral blood, obtained in a trial of Ad26.COV2.S vaccine versus placebo. The J gene is TRBJ2-1, the V gene TRBV11-3; D is unresolved. The CDR3 nucleotides read TGTGCCAGCAGCTTAGAGCCCTACAATGAGCAGTTCTTC. Amino acids: CASSLEPYNEQFF. Supplemented by reference TRBV11-3 and TRBJ2-1, the full variable domain reads EAGVVQSPRYKIIEKKQPVAFWCNPISGHNTLYWYLQNLGQGPELLIRYENEEAVDDSQLPKDRFSAERLKGVDSTLKIQPAELGDSAVYLCASSLEPYNEQFFGPGTRLTVL.